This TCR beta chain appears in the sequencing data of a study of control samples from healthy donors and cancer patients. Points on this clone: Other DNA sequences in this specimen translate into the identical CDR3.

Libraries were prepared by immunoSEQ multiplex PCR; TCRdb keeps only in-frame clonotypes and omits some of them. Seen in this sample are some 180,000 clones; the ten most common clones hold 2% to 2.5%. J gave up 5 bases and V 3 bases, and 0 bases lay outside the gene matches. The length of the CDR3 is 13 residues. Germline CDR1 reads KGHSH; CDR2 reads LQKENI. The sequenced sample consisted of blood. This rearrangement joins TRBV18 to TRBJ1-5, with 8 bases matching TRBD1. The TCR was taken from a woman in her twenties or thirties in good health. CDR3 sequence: CASSPTGDQPQHF. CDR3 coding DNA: TGTGCCAGCTCACCGACAGGGGATCAGCCCCAGCATTTT.